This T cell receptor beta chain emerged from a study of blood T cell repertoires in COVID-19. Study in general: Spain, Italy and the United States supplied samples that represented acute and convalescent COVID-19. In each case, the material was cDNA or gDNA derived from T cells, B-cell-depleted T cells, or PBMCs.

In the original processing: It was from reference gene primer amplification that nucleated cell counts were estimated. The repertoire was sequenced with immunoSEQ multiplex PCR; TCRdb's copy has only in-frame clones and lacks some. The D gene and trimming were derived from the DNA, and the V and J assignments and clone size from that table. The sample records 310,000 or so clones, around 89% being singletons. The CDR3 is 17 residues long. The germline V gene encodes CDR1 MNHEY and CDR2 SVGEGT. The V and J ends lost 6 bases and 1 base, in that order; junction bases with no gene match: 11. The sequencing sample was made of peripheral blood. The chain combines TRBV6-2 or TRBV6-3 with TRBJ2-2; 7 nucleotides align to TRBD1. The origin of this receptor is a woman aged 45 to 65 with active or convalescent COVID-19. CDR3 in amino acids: CASSPPGSGGNTGELFF. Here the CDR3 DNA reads TGTGCCAGCAGCCCGCCGGGGTCAGGGGGGAACACCGGGGAGCTGTTTTTT.